This T cell receptor (beta chain) was documented in a study of response to subunit inactivated influenza vaccine. This CDR3 has 14 residues. Germline V gives CDR1 SGHTA, CDR2 FQGNSA. The ends lost 4 bases at V and 7 bases at J; junction bases unmatched: 6. Using its own MiXCR run on the RT-PCR reads, TCRdb lists one record per CDR3 protein. The data contain roughly 650,000 distinct CDR3 sequences, approximately 15% of them singletons. The chain has TRBV7-2 and TRBJ2-1; 8 positions match TRBD2. This clonotype was sampled from a man aged 45-65 years who received an inactivated influenza vaccine. This sample comprised PBMCs from blood, obtained 12 days after vaccination. In nucleotides, the CDR3 is TGTGCCAGCAGCTCGGGAGGGGTGGTTAATGAGCAGTTCTTC. Translation gives CASSSGGVVNEQFF. The whole variable domain, remainder taken from reference TRBV7-2 and TRBJ2-1, is GAGVSQSPSNKVTEKGKDVELRCDPISGHTALYWYRQSLGQGLEFLIYFQGNSAPDKSGLPSDRFSAERTGGSVSTLTIQRTQQEDSAVYLCASSSGGVVNEQFFGPGTRLTVL.